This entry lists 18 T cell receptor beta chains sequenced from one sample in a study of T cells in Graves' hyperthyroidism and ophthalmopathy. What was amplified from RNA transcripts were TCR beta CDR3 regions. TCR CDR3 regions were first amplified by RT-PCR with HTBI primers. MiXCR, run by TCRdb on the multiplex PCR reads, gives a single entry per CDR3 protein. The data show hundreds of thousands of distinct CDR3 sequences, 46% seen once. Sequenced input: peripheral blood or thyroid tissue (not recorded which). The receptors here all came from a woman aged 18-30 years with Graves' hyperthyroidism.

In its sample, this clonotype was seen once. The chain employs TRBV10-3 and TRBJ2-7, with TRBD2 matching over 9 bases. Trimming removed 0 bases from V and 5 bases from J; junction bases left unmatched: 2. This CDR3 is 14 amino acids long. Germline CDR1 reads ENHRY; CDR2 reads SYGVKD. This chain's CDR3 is CAISESGGRDEQYF. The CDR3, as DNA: TGTGCCATCAGTGAGTCGGGCGGGAGGGACGAGCAGTACTTC.

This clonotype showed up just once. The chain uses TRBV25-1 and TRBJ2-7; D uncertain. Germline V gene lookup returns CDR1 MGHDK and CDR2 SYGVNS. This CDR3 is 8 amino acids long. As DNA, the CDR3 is TGTGCTTGGGGAACGCAGTACTTC. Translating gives CAWGTQYF.

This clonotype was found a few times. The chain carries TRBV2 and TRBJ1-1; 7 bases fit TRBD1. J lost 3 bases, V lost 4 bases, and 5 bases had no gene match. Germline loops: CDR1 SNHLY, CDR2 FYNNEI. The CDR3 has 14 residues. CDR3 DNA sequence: TGTGCCAGCAGTGCTAGTACAGGGGACACTGAAGCTTTCTTT. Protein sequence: CASSASTGDTEAFF.

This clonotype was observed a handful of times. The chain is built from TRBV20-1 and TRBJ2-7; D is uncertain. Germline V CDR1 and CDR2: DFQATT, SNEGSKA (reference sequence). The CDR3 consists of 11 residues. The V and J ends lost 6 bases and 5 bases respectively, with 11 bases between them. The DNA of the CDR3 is TGCAGTGCCCAGATCTGGGACGAGCAGTACTTC. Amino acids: CSAQIWDEQYF.

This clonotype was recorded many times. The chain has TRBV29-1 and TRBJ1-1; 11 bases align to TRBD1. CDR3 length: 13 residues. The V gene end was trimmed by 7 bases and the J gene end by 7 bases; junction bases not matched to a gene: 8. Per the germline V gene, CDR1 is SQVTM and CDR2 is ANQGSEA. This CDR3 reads CSAGTGGGIEAFF. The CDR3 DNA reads TGCAGCGCCGGGACAGGGGGTGGTATTGAAGCTTTCTTT.

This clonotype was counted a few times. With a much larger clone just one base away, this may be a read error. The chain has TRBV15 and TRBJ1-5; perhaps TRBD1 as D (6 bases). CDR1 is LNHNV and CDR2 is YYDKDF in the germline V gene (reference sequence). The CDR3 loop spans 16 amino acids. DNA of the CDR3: TGTGCCGCCAGCAGGAGAGGGGGGCGATGGGTGCAGCCCCAGCATTTT. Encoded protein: CAASRRGGRWVQPQHF.

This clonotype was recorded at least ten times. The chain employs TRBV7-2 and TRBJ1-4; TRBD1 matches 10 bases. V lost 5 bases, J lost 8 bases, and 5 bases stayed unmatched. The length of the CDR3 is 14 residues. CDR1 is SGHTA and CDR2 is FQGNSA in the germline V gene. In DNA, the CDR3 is TGTGCCAGCAGCCGACAGGGGGCAGGAGAAAAACTGTTTTTT. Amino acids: CASSRQGAGEKLFF.

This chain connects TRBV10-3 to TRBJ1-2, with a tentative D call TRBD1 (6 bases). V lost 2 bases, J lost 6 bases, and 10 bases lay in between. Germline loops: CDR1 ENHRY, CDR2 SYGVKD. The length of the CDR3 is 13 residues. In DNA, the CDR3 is TGTGCCATCAGTGAGACCGGGGGCAATGGCTACACCTTC. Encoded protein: CAISETGGNGYTF.

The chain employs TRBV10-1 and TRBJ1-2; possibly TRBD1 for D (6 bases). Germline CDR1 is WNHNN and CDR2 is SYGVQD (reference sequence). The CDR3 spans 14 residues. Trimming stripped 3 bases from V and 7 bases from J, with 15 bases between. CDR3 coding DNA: TGCGCCAGCAGTGAACCACAGGGTAGGAGTGGCTACACCTTC. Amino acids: CASSEPQGRSGYTF.

DNA for the CDR3: TGCAGCGTTGGAAATAGGGGACGGGCCCAAGAGACCCAGTACTTC. Its translation: CSVGNRGRAQETQYF. The V and J genes are TRBV29-1 and TRBJ2-5; D could derive from TRBD1 or TRBD2 (5 bases each). Between the trimmed V and J ends, which lost 4 bases and 1 base, there was a span of 16 bases. The CDR3 consists of 15 residues. In germline, CDR1 is SQVTM, CDR2 ANQGSEA.

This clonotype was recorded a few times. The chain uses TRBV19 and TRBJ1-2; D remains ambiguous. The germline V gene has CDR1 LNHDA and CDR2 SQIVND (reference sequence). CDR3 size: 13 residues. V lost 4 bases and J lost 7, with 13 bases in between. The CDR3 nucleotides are TGTGCCAGTAGTACCGGAGCAAGGAGTGGCTACACCTTC. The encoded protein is CASSTGARSGYTF. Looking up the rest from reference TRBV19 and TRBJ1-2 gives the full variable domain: DGGITQSPKYLFRKEGQNVTLSCEQNLNHDAMYWYRQDPGQGLRLIYYSQIVNDFQKGDIAEGYSVSREKKESFPLTVTSAQKNPTAFYLCASSTGARSGYTFGSGTRLTVV.

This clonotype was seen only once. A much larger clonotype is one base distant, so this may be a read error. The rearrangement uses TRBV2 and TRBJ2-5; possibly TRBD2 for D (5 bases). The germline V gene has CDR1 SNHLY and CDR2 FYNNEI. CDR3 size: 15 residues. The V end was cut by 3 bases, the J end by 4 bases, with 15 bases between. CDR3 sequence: CASSESQRMGETQYF. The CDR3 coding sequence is TGTGCCAGCAGTGAGTCACAGCGGATGGGAGAGACCCAGTACTTC.

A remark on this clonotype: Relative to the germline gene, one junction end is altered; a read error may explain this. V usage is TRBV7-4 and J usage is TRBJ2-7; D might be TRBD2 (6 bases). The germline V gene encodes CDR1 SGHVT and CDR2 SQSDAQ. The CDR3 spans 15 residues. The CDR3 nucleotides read TGTGCCAACAGCGTAGCGTCTAGCGCAGTCTACGAGCAGTACTTC. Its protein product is CANSVASSAVYEQYF.

In DNA form, the CDR3 reads TGCAGTGCCCCGATCGGGAGGGACTATGGCTACACCTTC. Translated, it gives CSAPIGRDYGYTF. The gene calls are TRBV20-1 and TRBJ1-2, with D uncertain. The CDR3 contains 13 residues. V dropped 6 bases and J dropped 3 bases, with 14 bases sitting between them. The V gene's germline CDR1 is DFQATT and CDR2 SNEGSKA (reference sequence).

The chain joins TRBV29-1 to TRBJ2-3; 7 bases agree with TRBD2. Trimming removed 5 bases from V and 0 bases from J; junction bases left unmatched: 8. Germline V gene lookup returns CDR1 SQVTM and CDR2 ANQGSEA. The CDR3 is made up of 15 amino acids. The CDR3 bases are TGCAGCGTTTCCGAGGATAGCGGGAGCACAGATACGCAGTATTTT. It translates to CSVSEDSGSTDTQYF.

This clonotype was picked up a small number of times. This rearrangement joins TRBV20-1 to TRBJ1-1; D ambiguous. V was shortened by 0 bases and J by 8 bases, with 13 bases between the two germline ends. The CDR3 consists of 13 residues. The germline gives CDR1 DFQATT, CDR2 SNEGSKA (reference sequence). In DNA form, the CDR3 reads TGCAGTGCTAGAGATAGTCAGGCCCTCGAAGCTTTCTTT. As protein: CSARDSQALEAFF.

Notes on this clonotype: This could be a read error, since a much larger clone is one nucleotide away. The CDR3 DNA reads TGTGCCACCAGTGATTACAGGGGACCCACGTCGACTGAAGCTTTCTTT. This codes for CATSDYRGPTSTEAFF. This chain links TRBV24-1 with TRBJ1-1; TRBD1 matches 7 bases. V lost 2 bases, J lost 5 bases, and 10 bases stayed unmatched. This CDR3 has 16 residues. The germline CDR1 and CDR2 sequences are KGHDR and SFDVKD.

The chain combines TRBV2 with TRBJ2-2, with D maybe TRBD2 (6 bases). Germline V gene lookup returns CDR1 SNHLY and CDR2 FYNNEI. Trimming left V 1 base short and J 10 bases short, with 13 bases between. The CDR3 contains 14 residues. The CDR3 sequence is CASSEVLAEEELFF. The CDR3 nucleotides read TGTGCCAGCAGTGAAGTCTTAGCGGAGGAGGAGCTGTTTTTT. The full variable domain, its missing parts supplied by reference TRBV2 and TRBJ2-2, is EPEVTQTPSHQVTQMGQEVILRCVPISNHLYFYWYRQILGQKVEFLVSFYNNEISEKSEIFDDQFSVERPDGSNFTLKIRSTKLEDSAMYFCASSEVLAEEELFFGEGSRLTVL.